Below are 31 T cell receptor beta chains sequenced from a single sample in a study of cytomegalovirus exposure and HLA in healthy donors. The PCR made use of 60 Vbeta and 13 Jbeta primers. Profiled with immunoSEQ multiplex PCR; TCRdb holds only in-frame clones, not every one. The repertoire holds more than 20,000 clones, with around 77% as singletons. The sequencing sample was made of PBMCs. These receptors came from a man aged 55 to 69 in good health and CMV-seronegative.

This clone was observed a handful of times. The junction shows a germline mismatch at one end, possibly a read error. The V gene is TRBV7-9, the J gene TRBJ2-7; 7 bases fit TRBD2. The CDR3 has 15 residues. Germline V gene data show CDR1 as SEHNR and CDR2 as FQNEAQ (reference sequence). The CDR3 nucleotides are TGTTCCAGCAGCTTTGCTAGCGGTTCCTCCTACGAGCAGTACTTC. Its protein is CSSSFASGSSYEQYF. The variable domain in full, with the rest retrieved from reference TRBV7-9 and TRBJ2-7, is DTGVSQNPRHKITKRGQNVTFRCDPISEHNRLYWYRQTLGQGPEFLTYFQNEAQLEKSRLLSDRFSAERPKGSFSTLEIQRTEQGDSAMYLCSSSFASGSSYEQYFGPGTRLTVT.

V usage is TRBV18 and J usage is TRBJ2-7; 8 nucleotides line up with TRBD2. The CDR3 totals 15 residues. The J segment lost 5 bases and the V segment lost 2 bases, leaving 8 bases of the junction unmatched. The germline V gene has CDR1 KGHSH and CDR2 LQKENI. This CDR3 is CASSPTSGRINEQYF. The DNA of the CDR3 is TGTGCCAGCTCACCAACAAGCGGGAGAATTAACGAGCAGTACTTC. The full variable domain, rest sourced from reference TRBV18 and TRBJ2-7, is NAGVMQNPRHLVRRRGQEARLRCSPMKGHSHVYWYRQLPEEGLKFMVYLQKENIIDESGMPKERFSAEFPKEGPSILRIQQVVRGDSAAYFCASSPTSGRINEQYFGPGTRLTVT.

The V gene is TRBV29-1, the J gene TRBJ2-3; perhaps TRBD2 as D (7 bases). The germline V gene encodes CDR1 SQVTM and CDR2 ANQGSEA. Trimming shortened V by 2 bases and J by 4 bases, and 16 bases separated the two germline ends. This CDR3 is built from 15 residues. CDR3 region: CSVERGGRLADTQYF. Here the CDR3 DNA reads TGCAGCGTTGAAAGGGGGGGACGATTGGCAGATACGCAGTATTTT.

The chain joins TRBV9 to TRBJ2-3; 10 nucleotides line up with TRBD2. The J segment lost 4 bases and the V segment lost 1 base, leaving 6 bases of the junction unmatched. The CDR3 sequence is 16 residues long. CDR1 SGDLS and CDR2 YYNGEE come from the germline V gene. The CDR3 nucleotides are TGTGCCAGCAGCGTAATAAGCGGGGGGGCCGCAGATACGCAGTATTTT. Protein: CASSVISGGAADTQYF.

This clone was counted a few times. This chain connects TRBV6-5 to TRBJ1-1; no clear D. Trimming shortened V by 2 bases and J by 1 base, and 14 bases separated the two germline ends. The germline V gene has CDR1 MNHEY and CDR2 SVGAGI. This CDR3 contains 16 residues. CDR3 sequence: CASSYRMWRGNTEAFF. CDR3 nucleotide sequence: TGTGCCAGCAGTTACCGGATGTGGCGGGGGAACACTGAAGCTTTCTTT.

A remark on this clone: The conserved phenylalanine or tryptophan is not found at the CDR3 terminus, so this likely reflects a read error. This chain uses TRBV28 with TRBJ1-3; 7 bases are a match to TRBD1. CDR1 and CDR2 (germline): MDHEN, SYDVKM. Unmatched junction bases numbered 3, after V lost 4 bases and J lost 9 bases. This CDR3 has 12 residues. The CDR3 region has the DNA TGTGCCAGCAGTTCGACAGGGCCCACCATATATTTG. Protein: CASSSTGPTIYL.

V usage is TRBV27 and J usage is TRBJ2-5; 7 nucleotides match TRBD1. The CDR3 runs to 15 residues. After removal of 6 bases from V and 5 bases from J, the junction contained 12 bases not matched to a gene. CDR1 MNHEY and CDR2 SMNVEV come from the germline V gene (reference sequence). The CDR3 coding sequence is TGTGCCAGCAGGGACCTTAGTGACAGGGTGGAGACCCAGTACTTC. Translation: CASRDLSDRVETQYF.

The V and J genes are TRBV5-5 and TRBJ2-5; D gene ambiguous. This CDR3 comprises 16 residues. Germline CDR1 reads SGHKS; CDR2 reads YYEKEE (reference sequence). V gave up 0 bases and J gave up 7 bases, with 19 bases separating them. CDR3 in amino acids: CASSLVAVPSQVTQYF. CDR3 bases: TGTGCCAGCAGCTTGGTTGCAGTTCCGTCTCAGGTGACCCAGTACTTC.

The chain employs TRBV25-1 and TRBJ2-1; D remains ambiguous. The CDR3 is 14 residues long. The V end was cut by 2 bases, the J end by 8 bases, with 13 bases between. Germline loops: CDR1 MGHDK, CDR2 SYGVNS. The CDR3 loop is CASSEPSWAHEQFF. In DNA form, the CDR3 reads TGTGCCAGCAGTGAACCCTCCTGGGCGCATGAGCAGTTCTTC.

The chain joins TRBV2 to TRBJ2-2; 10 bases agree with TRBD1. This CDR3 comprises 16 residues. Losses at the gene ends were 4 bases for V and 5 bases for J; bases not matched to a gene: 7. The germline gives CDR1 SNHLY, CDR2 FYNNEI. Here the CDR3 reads CASSGQGAVRTGELFF. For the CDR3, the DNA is TGTGCCAGCAGTGGACAGGGGGCAGTGAGGACCGGGGAGCTGTTTTTT.

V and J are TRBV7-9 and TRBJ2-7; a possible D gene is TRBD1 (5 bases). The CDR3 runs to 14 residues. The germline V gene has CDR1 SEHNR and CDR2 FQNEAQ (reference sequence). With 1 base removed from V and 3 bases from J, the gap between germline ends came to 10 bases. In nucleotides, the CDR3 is TGTGCCAGCAGCTTAGGGTCAGGGAACTACGAGCAGTACTTC. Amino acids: CASSLGSGNYEQYF.

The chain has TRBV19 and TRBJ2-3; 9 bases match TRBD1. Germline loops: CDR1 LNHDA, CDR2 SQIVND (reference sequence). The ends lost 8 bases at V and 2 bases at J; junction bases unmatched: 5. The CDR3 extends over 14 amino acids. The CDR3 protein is CASGDRGYTDTQYF. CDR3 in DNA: TGTGCCAGTGGTGACAGGGGGTACACAGATACGCAGTATTTT.

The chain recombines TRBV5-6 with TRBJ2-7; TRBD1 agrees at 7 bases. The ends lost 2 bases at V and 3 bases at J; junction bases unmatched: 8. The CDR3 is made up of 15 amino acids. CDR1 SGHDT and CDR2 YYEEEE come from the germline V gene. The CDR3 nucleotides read TGTGCCAGCAGCTTCTTGGGACAGTCCTTCTACGAGCAGTACTTC. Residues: CASSFLGQSFYEQYF.

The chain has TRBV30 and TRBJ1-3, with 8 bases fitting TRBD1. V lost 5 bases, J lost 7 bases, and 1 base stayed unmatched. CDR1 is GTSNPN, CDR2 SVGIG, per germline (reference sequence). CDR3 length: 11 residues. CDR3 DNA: TGTGCCTGGGGACAGGGTAACACCATATATTTT. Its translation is CAWGQGNTIYF. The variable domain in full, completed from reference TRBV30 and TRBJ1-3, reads SQTIHQWPATLVQPVGSPLSLECTVEGTSNPNLYWYRQAAGRGLQLLFYSVGIGQISSEVPQNLSASRPQDRQFILSSKKLLLSDSGFYLCAWGQGNTIYFGEGSWLTVV.

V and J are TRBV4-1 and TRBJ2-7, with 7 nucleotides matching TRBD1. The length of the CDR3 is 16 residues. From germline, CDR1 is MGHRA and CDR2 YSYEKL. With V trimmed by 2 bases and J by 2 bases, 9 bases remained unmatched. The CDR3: CASSQTTTGSAYEQYF. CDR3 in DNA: TGCGCCAGCAGCCAAACTACGACAGGGAGTGCCTACGAGCAGTACTTC.

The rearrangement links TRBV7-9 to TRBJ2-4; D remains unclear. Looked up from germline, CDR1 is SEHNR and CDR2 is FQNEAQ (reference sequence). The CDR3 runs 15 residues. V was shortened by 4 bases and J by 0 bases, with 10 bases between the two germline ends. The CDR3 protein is CASSSQVVAKNIQYF. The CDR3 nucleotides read TGTGCCAGCAGCTCCCAGGTTGTAGCCAAAAACATTCAGTACTTC.

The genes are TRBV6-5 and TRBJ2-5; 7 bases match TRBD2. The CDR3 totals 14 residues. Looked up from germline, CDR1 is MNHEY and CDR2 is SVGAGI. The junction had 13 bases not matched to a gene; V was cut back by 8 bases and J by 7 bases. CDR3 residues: CASGLGGWGGTQYF. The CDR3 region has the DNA TGTGCCAGCGGTTTGGGGGGGTGGGGGGGGACCCAGTACTTC.

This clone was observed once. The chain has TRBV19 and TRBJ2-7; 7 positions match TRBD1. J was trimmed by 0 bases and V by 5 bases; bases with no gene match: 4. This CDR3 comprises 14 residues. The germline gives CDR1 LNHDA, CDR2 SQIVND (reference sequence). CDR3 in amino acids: CASSPGTASYEQYF. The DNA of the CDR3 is TGTGCCAGTAGTCCCGGGACAGCCTCCTACGAGCAGTACTTC.

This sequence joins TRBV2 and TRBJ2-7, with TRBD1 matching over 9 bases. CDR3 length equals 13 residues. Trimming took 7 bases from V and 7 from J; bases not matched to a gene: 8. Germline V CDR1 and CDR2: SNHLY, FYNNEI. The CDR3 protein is CASTVDRGTEQYF. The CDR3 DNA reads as TGTGCCAGCACAGTGGACAGGGGAACGGAGCAGTACTTC.

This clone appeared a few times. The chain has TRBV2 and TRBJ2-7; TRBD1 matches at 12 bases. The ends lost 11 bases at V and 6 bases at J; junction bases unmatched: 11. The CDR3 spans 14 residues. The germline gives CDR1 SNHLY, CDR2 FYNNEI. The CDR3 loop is CASRRDRGLGEQYF. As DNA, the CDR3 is TGTGCCTCCCGTAGGGACAGGGGGCTGGGCGAGCAGTACTTC.

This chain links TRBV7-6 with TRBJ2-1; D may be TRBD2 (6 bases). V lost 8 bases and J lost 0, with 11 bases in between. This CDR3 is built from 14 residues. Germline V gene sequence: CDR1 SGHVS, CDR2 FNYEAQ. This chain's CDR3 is CASAGGNSYNEQFF. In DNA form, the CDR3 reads TGTGCCAGCGCCGGCGGGAACTCCTACAATGAGCAGTTCTTC.

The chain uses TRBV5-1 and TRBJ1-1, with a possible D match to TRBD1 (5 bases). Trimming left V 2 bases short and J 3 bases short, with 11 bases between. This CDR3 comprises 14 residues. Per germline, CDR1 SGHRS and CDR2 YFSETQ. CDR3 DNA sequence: TGCGCCAGCAGCTTCCAGGGCGGTGACACTGAAGCTTTCTTT. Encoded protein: CASSFQGGDTEAFF.

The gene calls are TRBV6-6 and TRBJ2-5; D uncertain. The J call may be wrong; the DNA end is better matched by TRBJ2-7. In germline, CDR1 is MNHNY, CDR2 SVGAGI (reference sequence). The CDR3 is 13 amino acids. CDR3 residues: CASTAPDLHEQYF. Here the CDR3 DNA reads TGTGCCAGCACCGCCCCCGATCTTCACGAGCAGTACTTC.

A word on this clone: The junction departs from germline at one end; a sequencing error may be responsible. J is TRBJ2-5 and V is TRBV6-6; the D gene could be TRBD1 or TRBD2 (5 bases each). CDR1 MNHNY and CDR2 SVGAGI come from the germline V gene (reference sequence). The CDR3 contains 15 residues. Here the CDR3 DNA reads TGTGCCAGCAGTCACTCAGGGAGCGGCGGAGAGACCCAGTACTTC. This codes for CASSHSGSGGETQYF.

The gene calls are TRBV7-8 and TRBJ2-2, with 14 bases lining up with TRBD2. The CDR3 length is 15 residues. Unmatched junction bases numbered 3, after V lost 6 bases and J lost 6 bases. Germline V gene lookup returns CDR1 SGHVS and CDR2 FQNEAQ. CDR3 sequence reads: CASRGTSGGAGELFF. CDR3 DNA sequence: TGTGCCAGCAGGGGGACTAGCGGGGGTGCCGGGGAGCTGTTTTTT.

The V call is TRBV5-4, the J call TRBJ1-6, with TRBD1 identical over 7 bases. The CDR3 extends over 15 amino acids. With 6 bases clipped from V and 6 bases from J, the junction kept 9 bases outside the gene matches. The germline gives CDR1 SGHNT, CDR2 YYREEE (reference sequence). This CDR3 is CASTQRDRPNSPLHF. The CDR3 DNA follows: TGTGCCAGCACCCAACGGGACAGACCTAATTCACCCCTCCACTTT.

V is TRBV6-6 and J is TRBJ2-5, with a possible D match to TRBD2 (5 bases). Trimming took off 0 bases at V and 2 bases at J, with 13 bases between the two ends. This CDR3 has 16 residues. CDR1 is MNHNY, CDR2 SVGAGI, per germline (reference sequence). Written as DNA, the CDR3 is TGTGCCAGCAGTTACTCGAGCCGAGCGGTACAAGAGACCCAGTACTTC. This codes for CASSYSSRAVQETQYF.

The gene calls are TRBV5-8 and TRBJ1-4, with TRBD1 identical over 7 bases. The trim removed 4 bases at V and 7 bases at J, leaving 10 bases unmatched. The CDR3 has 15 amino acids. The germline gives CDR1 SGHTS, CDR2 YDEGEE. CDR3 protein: CASSRSTGAGEKLFF. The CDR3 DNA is TGTGCCAGCAGCCGCTCCACAGGGGCTGGTGAAAAACTGTTTTTT. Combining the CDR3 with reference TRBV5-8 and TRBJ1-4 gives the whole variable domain EAGVTQSPTHLIKTRGQQATLRCSPISGHTSVYWYQQALGLGLQFLLWYDEGEERNRGNFPPRFSGRQFPNYSSELNVNALELEDSALYLCASSRSTGAGEKLFFGSGTQLSVL.

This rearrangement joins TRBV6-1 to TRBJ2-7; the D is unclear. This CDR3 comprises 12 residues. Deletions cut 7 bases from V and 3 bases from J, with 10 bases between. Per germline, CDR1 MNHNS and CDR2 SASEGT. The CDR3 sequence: CASTIHSYEQYF. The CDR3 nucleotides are TGTGCCAGCACAATCCACAGCTACGAGCAGTACTTC.

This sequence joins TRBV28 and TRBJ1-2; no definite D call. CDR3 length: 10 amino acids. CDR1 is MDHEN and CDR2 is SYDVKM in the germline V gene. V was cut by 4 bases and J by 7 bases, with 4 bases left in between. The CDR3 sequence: CASSYSGYTF. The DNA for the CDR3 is TGTGCCAGCAGTTATAGTGGCTACACCTTC.

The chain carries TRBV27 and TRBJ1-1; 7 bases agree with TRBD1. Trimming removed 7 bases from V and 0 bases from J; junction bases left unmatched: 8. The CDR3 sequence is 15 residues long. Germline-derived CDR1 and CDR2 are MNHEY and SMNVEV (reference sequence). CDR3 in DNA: TGTGCCAGCACTCCCCGGGGACAGTTGAACACTGAAGCTTTCTTT. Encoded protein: CASTPRGQLNTEAFF.